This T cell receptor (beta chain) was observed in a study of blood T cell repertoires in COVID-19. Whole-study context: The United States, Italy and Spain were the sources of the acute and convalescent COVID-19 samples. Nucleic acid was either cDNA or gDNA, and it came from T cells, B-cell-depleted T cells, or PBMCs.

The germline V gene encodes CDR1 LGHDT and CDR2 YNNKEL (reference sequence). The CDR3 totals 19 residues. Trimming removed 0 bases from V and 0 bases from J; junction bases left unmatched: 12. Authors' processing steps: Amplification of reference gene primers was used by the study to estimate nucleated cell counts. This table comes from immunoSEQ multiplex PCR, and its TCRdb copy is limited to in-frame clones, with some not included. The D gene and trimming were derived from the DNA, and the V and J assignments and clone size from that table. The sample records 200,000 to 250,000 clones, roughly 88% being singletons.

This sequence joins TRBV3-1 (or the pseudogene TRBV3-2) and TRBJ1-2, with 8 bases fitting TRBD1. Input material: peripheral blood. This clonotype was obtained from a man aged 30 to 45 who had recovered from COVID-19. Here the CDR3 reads CASSQDVWRTGNPNYGYTF. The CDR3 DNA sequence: TGTGCCAGCAGCCAAGATGTATGGAGGACAGGGAACCCTAACTATGGCTACACCTTC.